The next 30 T cell receptor beta chains were all read from a single sample in a study of beta chain features in type 1 diabetes. Reverse transcribing all isolated RNA meant expressed TCRB transcripts were sequenced. Sequencing used immunoSEQ multiplex PCR; TCRdb keeps in-frame clones, though not all of them. The sample shows 160,000 or so clones, just over 9% of them seen only once. The material sequenced was central memory CD4+ T cells from blood. The receptors come from a woman aged 18-30 years in good health.

About this clone: A junction end diverges from the germline sequence, so it may reflect a read error. The chain is built from TRBV30 and TRBJ2-5, with 10 positions matching TRBD2. The CDR3 is 14 amino acids. In germline, CDR1 is GTSNPN, CDR2 SVGIG (reference sequence). The CDR3 loop reads CAWSVGLAGAKEDF. CDR3 nucleotides: TGTGCCTGGAGTGTTGGTCTAGCGGGAGCTAAGGAGGACTTC.

This sequence joins TRBV12-1 and TRBJ1-5; the tabulated D call, TRBD1, remains unverified against the DNA. TRBV12-1 counts as a pseudogene. The CDR3 has 16 residues. The CDR3 is CASTLGTVYSNQPQHF. The CDR3 DNA follows: TGTGCCAGCACCTTGGGGACAGTTTATAGCAATCAGCCCCAGCATTTT.

This chain connects TRBV7-2 to TRBJ2-7; D is possibly TRBD1 (6 bases). The CDR3 sequence is 15 residues long. V shed 1 base and J shed 2 bases, with 12 bases lying between them. Germline V gene lookup returns CDR1 SGHTA and CDR2 FQGNSA. Here the CDR3 reads CASSLDGHRAYEQYF. The CDR3 DNA reads TGTGCCAGCAGCTTAGACGGGCACAGGGCCTACGAGCAGTACTTC. The complete variable domain, with remaining parts taken from reference TRBV7-2 and TRBJ2-7, reads GAGVSQSPSNKVTEKGKDVELRCDPISGHTALYWYRQSLGQGLEFLIYFQGNSAPDKSGLPSDRFSAERTGGSVSTLTIQRTQQEDSAVYLCASSLDGHRAYEQYFGPGTRLTVT.

This chain joins TRBV2 and TRBJ1-2; the D gene is possibly TRBD1 (5 bases). The CDR3 is made up of 13 amino acids. Germline values: CDR1 SNHLY, CDR2 FYNNEI. V lost 8 bases and J lost 8, with 18 bases in between. CDR3 DNA: TGTGCCAGCCGAAGTTCGGGGGTGTTAGGCTACACCTTC. Its protein is CASRSSGVLGYTF.

This clone has more than one count but fewer than ten. A read error may account for a junction end that differs from germline. V usage is TRBV7-7 and J usage is TRBJ2-2; TRBD2 matches 7 bases. The germline gives CDR1 SSHAT, CDR2 FNYEAQ (reference sequence). The CDR3 runs to 13 residues. CDR3 residues: CASSLREDGELFF. The CDR3 DNA reads TGTGCTAGCAGCTTACGGGAGGACGGGGAGCTGTTTTTT. Using reference TRBV7-7 and TRBJ2-2 for the parts outside the CDR3, the full variable domain is GAGVSQSPRYKVTKRGQDVTLRCDPISSHATLYWYQQALGQGPEFLTYFNYEAQPDKSGLPSDRFSAERPEGSISTLTIQRTEQRDSAMYRCASSLREDGELFFGEGSRLTVL.

This chain joins TRBV4-1 and TRBJ2-1; tentative D call: TRBD2 (6 bases). Germline CDR1 and CDR2: MGHRA and YSYEKL. Trimming left V 1 base short and J 2 bases short, with 18 bases between. The CDR3 is made up of 18 amino acids. The CDR3 is CASSQAPRGSGAYNEQFF. CDR3 sequence (DNA): TGCGCCAGCAGCCAAGCCCCCCGGGGTAGCGGTGCCTACAATGAGCAGTTCTTC.

This chain uses TRBV6-5 with TRBJ2-5; D unresolved. The CDR3 covers 13 residues. The V gene lost 6 bases and the J gene lost 2 bases, with 10 bases spanning the gap. Germline assignment: CDR1 MNHEY and CDR2 SVGAGI. In nucleotides, the CDR3 is TGTGCCAGCAGCCTCTCCAGACAAGAGACCCAGTACTTC. It codes for CASSLSRQETQYF.

This clone was found a few times. The rearrangement links TRBV4-2 to TRBJ2-1; 8 bases are a match to TRBD1. The CDR3 spans 17 residues. The V and J ends lost 1 base and 5 bases, in that order; junction bases with no gene match: 10. Germline V gene lookup returns CDR1 LGHNA and CDR2 YNFKEQ. CDR3 sequence reads: CASSQAPETGVNNEQFF. CDR3 DNA: TGTGCCAGCAGCCAAGCGCCCGAGACAGGGGTCAACAATGAGCAGTTCTTC.

This clone was recorded a few times. This chain joins TRBV7-2 and TRBJ2-2; D unclear. The CDR3 covers 14 residues. The V gene lost 3 bases and the J gene lost 3 bases, with 8 bases spanning the gap. Germline V gene lookup returns CDR1 SGHTA and CDR2 FQGNSA. The CDR3 DNA reads TGTGCCAGCAGCTTGTTTTATGACACCGGGGAGCTGTTTTTT. As protein: CASSLFYDTGELFF.

This clone was detected a few times. This rearrangement joins TRBV29-1 to TRBJ2-7; a weak D match, TRBD2 (5 bases). The CDR3 spans 12 residues. Germline CDR1 SQVTM, CDR2 ANQGSEA. V was trimmed by 8 bases and J by 3 bases, leaving 14 bases between them. The CDR3 coding sequence is TGCAGCCCTGAGGGCAAGAGCTACGAGCAGTACTTC. This codes for CSPEGKSYEQYF.

The chain couples TRBV7-8 to TRBJ2-7, with 7 bases matching TRBD1. V lost 1 base to trimming and J lost 1 base; unmatched junction nucleotides: 13. Per the germline V gene, CDR1 is SGHVS and CDR2 is FQNEAQ. This CDR3 region has 18 residues. The CDR3 is CASSLGHSGGTVSYEQYF. The CDR3 bases are TGTGCCAGCAGCTTAGGTCACAGTGGTGGGACAGTGTCCTACGAGCAGTACTTC.

J is TRBJ1-5 and V is TRBV5-1, with D perhaps matching TRBD1 (6 bases). Germline loops: CDR1 SGHRS, CDR2 YFSETQ. The CDR3 has 14 amino acids. V was cut by 0 bases and J by 2 bases, with 6 bases left in between. In DNA form, the CDR3 reads TGCGCCAGCAGCTTGGCAGGGGGCAATCAGCCCCAGCATTTT. This sequence encodes CASSLAGGNQPQHF.

The gene calls are TRBV4-1 and TRBJ1-6; D gene unclear. Trimming took 0 bases from V and 8 from J, leaving 17 bases between them. CDR3 length: 17 amino acids. Germline CDR1 is MGHRA and CDR2 is YSYEKL. The DNA of the CDR3 is TGCGCCAGCAGCCAAGAAATCTTGGTTCGAGACTATTCACCCCTCCACTTT. As protein: CASSQEILVRDYSPLHF.

The rearrangement joins TRBV2 to TRBJ2-3, with 7 bases lining up with TRBD1. The V gene end was trimmed by 7 bases and the J gene end by 2 bases; junction bases not matched to a gene: 6. Germline V gives CDR1 SNHLY, CDR2 FYNNEI. The CDR3 covers 14 residues. The CDR3, as DNA: TGTGCCAGCAACGGGCAGGGGGTCACAGATACGCAGTATTTT. Translation: CASNGQGVTDTQYF.

This chain uses TRBV5-6 with TRBJ2-2; TRBD2 agrees at 10 bases. Germline V gene sequence: CDR1 SGHDT, CDR2 YYEEEE. The CDR3 contains 17 residues. V shed 4 bases, J shed 5 bases, and the junction held 11 bases outside the gene matches. The CDR3 coding sequence is TGTGCCAGCAGCCGCGCGGGGAGCGGGAGGGCGACCGGGGAGCTGTTTTTT. Protein product: CASSRAGSGRATGELFF.

This clone appeared a few times. The V gene is TRBV7-3, the J gene TRBJ1-4; D is ambiguous. This CDR3 is built from 15 residues. Trimming took off 2 bases at V and 10 bases at J, with 17 bases between the two ends. Germline CDR1 and CDR2: SGHTA and FQGTGA. CDR3 in amino acids: CASSLGGRRLGKLFF. The CDR3 DNA reads as TGTGCCAGCAGCTTAGGAGGACGGAGACTTGGAAAACTGTTTTTT.

This clone was seen a handful of times. This chain links TRBV7-2 with TRBJ2-7; 7 bases agree with TRBD1. The CDR3 loop spans 12 amino acids. Losses at the gene ends were 4 bases for V and 5 bases for J; bases not matched to a gene: 2. Germline V gene data show CDR1 as SGHTA and CDR2 as FQGNSA. DNA for the CDR3: TGTGCCAGCAGCTCCACAGGGGACGAGCAGTACTTC. This gives the protein CASSSTGDEQYF.

In its sample, this clone ranks as medium-sized. V usage is TRBV14 and J usage is TRBJ1-3; the D gene is possibly TRBD1 (5 bases). V was cut by 5 bases and J by 11 bases, with 10 bases left in between. The CDR3 covers 11 residues. Germline loops: CDR1 SGHDN, CDR2 FVKESK. CDR3 protein: CASSSPGPIYF. The CDR3 coding sequence is TGTGCCAGCAGCTCCCCAGGGCCCATATATTTT.

This clone was seen a few times. The genes are TRBV2 and TRBJ1-1; 7 bases fit TRBD1. This CDR3 is built from 15 residues. V gave up 5 bases and J gave up 4 bases; unmatched junction bases: 10. CDR1 and CDR2 from the germline V gene are SNHLY and FYNNEI. The chain's CDR3 is CASSPRQGGGTEAFF. CDR3 coding DNA: TGTGCCAGCAGTCCTAGACAGGGTGGGGGCACTGAAGCTTTCTTT.

This clone has a handful of counts. The chain uses TRBV5-1 and TRBJ2-7; perhaps TRBD2 as D (5 bases). Germline V gene sequence: CDR1 SGHRS, CDR2 YFSETQ. V shed 6 bases and J shed 4 bases, with 23 bases lying between them. The CDR3 covers 16 residues. CDR3 residues: CASTKSEDGGRYEQYF. CDR3 DNA sequence: TGCGCCAGCACCAAGTCGGAGGACGGAGGACGGTACGAGCAGTACTTC. Drawing the rest from reference TRBV5-1 and TRBJ2-7, the complete variable domain is KAGVTQTPRYLIKTRGQQVTLSCSPISGHRSVSWYQQTPGQGLQFLFEYFSETQRNKGNFPGRFSGRQFSNSRSEMNVSTLELGDSALYLCASTKSEDGGRYEQYFGPGTRLTVT.

This chain connects TRBV9 to TRBJ2-7; 7 nucleotides agree with TRBD2. The CDR3 contains 15 residues. The J segment lost 3 bases and the V segment lost 0 bases, leaving 6 bases of the junction unmatched. Germline CDR1 is SGDLS and CDR2 is YYNGEE. The CDR3 nucleotides are TGTGCCAGCAGCGTAGAATTGGGAGGGGTCTACGAGCAGTACTTC. Protein product: CASSVELGGVYEQYF. The variable domain in full, with the rest retrieved from reference TRBV9 and TRBJ2-7, is DSGVTQTPKHLITATGQRVTLRCSPRSGDLSVYWYQQSLDQGLQFLIQYYNGEERAKGNILERFSAQQFPDLHSELNLSSLELGDSALYFCASSVELGGVYEQYFGPGTRLTVT.

The rearrangement joins TRBV2 to TRBJ1-2; 10 bases align to TRBD1. The V gene end was trimmed by 4 bases and the J gene end by 4 bases; junction bases not matched to a gene: 3. CDR3 size: 14 residues. From germline, CDR1 is SNHLY and CDR2 FYNNEI. The CDR3 nucleotides read TGTGCCAGCAGTGGACAGGGGGCGACCTATGGCTACACCTTC. As protein: CASSGQGATYGYTF.

As DNA, the CDR3 is TGTGCCAGCAGTTACGCGCCGACAGGGACCTATGGCTACACCTTC. Its translation: CASSYAPTGTYGYTF. This chain connects TRBV6-5 to TRBJ1-2, with 7 positions matching TRBD1. The CDR3 sequence is 15 residues long. The germline V gene encodes CDR1 MNHEY and CDR2 SVGAGI. V dropped 2 bases and J dropped 4; count of bases not matched to a gene: 7.

The gene calls are TRBV7-2 and TRBJ2-3, with 15 nucleotides matching TRBD2. J lost 2 bases, V lost 4 bases, and 7 bases had no gene match. CDR1 is SGHTA and CDR2 is FQGNSA in the germline V gene. The CDR3 runs to 18 residues. CDR3 sequence (DNA): TGTGCCAGCAGCTCGGGACTAGCGGGAGGTGGCTACACAGATACGCAGTATTTT. Amino acid sequence: CASSSGLAGGGYTDTQYF.

The V gene is TRBV15, the J gene TRBJ2-1, with 9 bases matching TRBD2. Trimming removed 0 bases from V and 12 bases from J; junction bases left unmatched: 12. The germline CDR1 and CDR2 sequences are LNHNV and YYDKDF (reference sequence). The CDR3 is 16 amino acids. The CDR3 DNA reads as TGTGCCACCAGCAGAGATCTCAGCGGGGGGACCTTCGGGCAGTTCTTC. As protein: CATSRDLSGGTFGQFF.

This clone has only a few counts. V usage is TRBV2 and J usage is TRBJ2-1; 9 bases line up with TRBD2. Germline loops: CDR1 SNHLY, CDR2 FYNNEI. There are 14 residues in the CDR3. Germline trimming cut 6 bases from V and 9 bases from J; bases unmatched to any gene: 9. The CDR3 here is CASSPGTSLGEQFF. In nucleotides, the CDR3 is TGTGCCAGCAGCCCCGGGACTAGCCTGGGTGAGCAGTTCTTC.

In nucleotides, the CDR3 is TGTGCCAGCAGCAAAAAAAACCCATGGGATGAAGGACGGGGGGGGAAACTGTTTTTT. Residues: CASSKKNPWDEGRGGKLFF. V and J are TRBV21-1 and TRBJ1-4. TRBV21-1 is an annotated pseudogene. This CDR3 is built from 19 residues.

This clone was seen a few times. At one boundary the junction diverges from the germline segment, which might be a read error. The J gene is TRBJ2-2, the V gene TRBV7-7; TRBD2 matches at 9 bases. Germline values: CDR1 SSHAT, CDR2 FNYEAQ (reference sequence). This CDR3 spans 16 amino acids. The CDR3 is CASSLSSGGLPGELFF. As DNA, the CDR3 is TGTGCTAGCAGCTTATCCAGCGGGGGGCTCCCCGGGGAGCTGTTTTTT.

The J gene is TRBJ2-3, the V gene TRBV30, with D tentatively TRBD2 (5 bases). Germline V gives CDR1 GTSNPN, CDR2 SVGIG (reference sequence). The CDR3 has 15 residues. The V and J ends lost 3 bases and 4 bases respectively, with 17 bases between them. This chain's CDR3 is CAWREKRRAADTQYF. The CDR3, as DNA: TGTGCCTGGAGGGAGAAGCGGCGGGCAGCAGATACGCAGTATTTT.

The genes are TRBV9 and TRBJ2-4; D not certain. V dropped 7 bases and J dropped 1 base, with 15 bases sitting between them. This CDR3 spans 15 amino acids. Per germline, CDR1 SGDLS and CDR2 YYNGEE. CDR3 amino acids: CASVFRLVAKNIQYF. The CDR3 nucleotides are TGTGCCAGCGTGTTTCGGCTAGTGGCCAAAAACATTCAGTACTTC.